A single sample gave rise to the 10 T cell receptor beta chains below, sequenced in a study of blood T cell repertoires in COVID-19. Sequencing was performed with immunoSEQ multiplex PCR; in TCRdb, only in-frame clones are kept and a portion is missing. The sample has 60,000 to 90,000 clones, 75% to 85% seen once; the top ten hold about a fifth. Sequenced sample: peripheral blood. The receptors here all came from a woman in her forties or fifties with acute or convalescent COVID-19.

The chain combines TRBV14 with TRBJ2-7; D uncertain. From germline, CDR1 is SGHDN and CDR2 FVKESK. Trimming cost V 1 base and J 5 bases, with 12 bases left between them. This CDR3 is 14 amino acids long. CDR3 sequence: CASSQVLASHEQYF. The CDR3 nucleotides read TGTGCCAGCAGCCAAGTTCTGGCTAGTCACGAGCAGTACTTC.

The chain couples TRBV19 to TRBJ2-2, with TRBD1 as a possible D gene (5 bases). The V end lost 4 bases, the J end lost 3 bases, and 24 bases lay between the germline ends. The germline V gene encodes CDR1 LNHDA and CDR2 SQIVND (reference sequence). This CDR3 is 19 amino acids long. CDR3 protein: CASSSRNLGWAGHTGELFF. The CDR3 DNA is TGTGCCAGTAGTAGTAGGAACCTAGGATGGGCAGGGCACACCGGGGAGCTGTTTTTT.

The chain couples TRBV18 to TRBJ2-2, with TRBD2 identical over 8 bases. The V and J ends lost 6 bases and 1 base, in that order; junction bases with no gene match: 7. CDR3 size: 16 residues. Germline CDR1 reads KGHSH; CDR2 reads LQKENI. CDR3 coding DNA: TGTGCCAGCTCCATCCCCAGCGGGGGGAACACCGGGGAGCTGTTTTTT. It specifies CASSIPSGGNTGELFF.

J is TRBJ2-7 and V is TRBV5-4; D might be TRBD1 (7 bases). Germline CDR1 SGHNT, CDR2 YYREEE (reference sequence). This CDR3 has 12 amino acids. With 7 bases removed from V and 6 bases from J, the gap between germline ends came to 14 bases. CDR3 sequence reads: CASGEDRREQYF. Written as DNA, the CDR3 is TGTGCCAGCGGGGAGGACAGGCGCGAGCAGTACTTC.

The chain combines TRBV5-1 with TRBJ2-5, with unresolved D. Germline V lookup: CDR1 SGHRS, CDR2 YFSETQ. V dropped 0 bases and J dropped 4 bases, with 13 bases sitting between them. The CDR3 has 15 residues. Here the CDR3 reads CASSLAAIAGETQYF. For the CDR3, the DNA is TGCGCCAGCAGCTTGGCCGCGATAGCCGGAGAGACCCAGTACTTC.

A few counts support this clone. The CDR3 DNA reads as TGTGCCAGCGTTCTCCAGGCTAGCGGGTTTTACAATGAGCAGTTCTTC. Protein: CASVLQASGFYNEQFF. The chain links TRBV7-8 to TRBJ2-1; 8 bases are a match to TRBD2. There are 16 residues in the CDR3. Germline assignment: CDR1 SGHVS and CDR2 FQNEAQ. With 8 bases clipped from V and 4 bases from J, the junction kept 13 bases outside the gene matches.

The chain links TRBV6-5 to TRBJ2-7, with TRBD2 identical over 7 bases. V gave up 2 bases and J gave up 0 bases; unmatched junction bases: 7. This CDR3 spans 16 amino acids. Germline V CDR1 and CDR2: MNHEY, SVGAGI. CDR3 bases: TGTGCCAGCAGTTACCTTAGGGGCGGGAGCTCCTACGAGCAGTACTTC. Its translation is CASSYLRGGSSYEQYF.

Points on this clone: Different DNA sequences within this sample yield the same CDR3. V is TRBV27 and J is TRBJ1-6; 9 positions match TRBD1. Trimming removed 5 bases from V and 7 bases from J; junction bases left unmatched: 3. The CDR3 extends over 14 amino acids. CDR1 and CDR2 from the germline V gene are MNHEY and SMNVEV (reference sequence). CDR3 nucleotides: TGTGCCAGCAGTCCACAGGGGGCGAATTCACCCCTCCACTTT. Its protein is CASSPQGANSPLHF.

This clone was recorded once. The genes are TRBV7-2 and TRBJ2-5, with D possibly matching TRBD2 (5 bases). Germline V lookup: CDR1 SGHTA, CDR2 FQGNSA. The V and J ends lost 5 bases and 12 bases respectively, with 16 bases between them. The CDR3 runs to 12 residues. CDR3 bases: TGTGCCAGCAGCGGACTGGAGAGGGTAAAGTACTTC. Translating gives CASSGLERVKYF.

This chain joins TRBV9 and TRBJ2-7; 7 nucleotides align to TRBD2. This CDR3 is 15 amino acids long. The germline gives CDR1 SGDLS, CDR2 YYNGEE. The junction had 3 bases not matched to a gene; V was cut back by 0 bases and J by 0 bases. CDR3 in DNA: TGTGCCAGCAGCGTAGACGGGGGGAGCTCCTACGAGCAGTACTTC. Protein product: CASSVDGGSSYEQYF.